The T cell receptor (beta chain) under discussion was sequenced for a study of technical replicates of blood from a few donors. The data were produced by immunoSEQ multiplex PCR, yet TCRdb's version contains in-frame clones alone and is incomplete. The data show just under 85,000 clones, with 85% to 95% seen just once and 0.25% held by the top ten. J gave up 4 bases and V 3 bases, and 8 bases lay outside the gene matches. Germline V lookup: CDR1 SEHNR, CDR2 FQNEAQ (reference sequence). This CDR3 has 16 amino acids. This clonotype was sampled from a human donor in good health. The chain combines TRBV7-9 with TRBJ2-3, with 9 bases aligning to TRBD1. Sequencing used T cells isolated from PBMCs. In DNA, the CDR3 is TGTGCCAGCAGCTTGATAGGGACAGGGATAGCAGATACGCAGTATTTT. Translating it yields CASSLIGTGIADTQYF.